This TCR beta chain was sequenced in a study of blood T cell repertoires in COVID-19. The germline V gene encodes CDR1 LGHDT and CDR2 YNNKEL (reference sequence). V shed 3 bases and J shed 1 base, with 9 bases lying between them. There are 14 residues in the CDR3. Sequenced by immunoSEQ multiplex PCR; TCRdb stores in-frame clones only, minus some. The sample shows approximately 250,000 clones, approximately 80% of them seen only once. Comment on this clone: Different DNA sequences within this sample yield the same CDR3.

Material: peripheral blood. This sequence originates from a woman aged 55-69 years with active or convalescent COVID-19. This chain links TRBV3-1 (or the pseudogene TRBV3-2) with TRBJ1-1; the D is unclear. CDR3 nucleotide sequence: TGTGCCAGCAGCCATAGCGGACGGAACACTGAAGCTTTCTTT. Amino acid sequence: CASSHSGRNTEAFF.